These 9 T cell receptor beta chains originate from one sample sequenced in a study of blood T cell repertoires in COVID-19. Some clones are missing from TCRdb's copy, which holds only in-frame ones; the method was immunoSEQ multiplex PCR. The data hold about 140,000 clones, with 60% to 80% observed a single time. Sequences were obtained from PBMCs or T cells enriched from blood (not recorded which). These receptors were taken from a woman aged 45 to 65 who had recovered from COVID-19.

This chain joins TRBV11-2 and TRBJ2-7, with TRBD2 matching 13 bases. CDR1 SGHAT and CDR2 FQNNGV come from the germline V gene. Trimming at V came to 5 bases and at J to 7 bases, leaving 8 bases not matched to a gene. This CDR3 comprises 15 residues. The CDR3, as DNA: TGTGCCAGCAGCCTACTAGCGGGGGGGAGTGGTGAGCAGTACTTC. This codes for CASSLLAGGSGEQYF.

The chain links TRBV10-3 to TRBJ2-3, with D perhaps TRBD2 (6 bases). Germline lookup yields CDR1 ENHRY and CDR2 SYGVKD. The CDR3 is 15 residues long. Trimming cost V 7 bases and J 6 bases, with 20 bases left between them. The chain's CDR3 is CAIKDGGAQSDTQYF. In DNA, the CDR3 is TGTGCCATCAAAGACGGAGGGGCCCAGTCGGATACGCAGTATTTT.

In its sample, this clone was seen a few times. The chain carries TRBV5-4 and TRBJ2-7; weak D call: TRBD2 (6 bases). CDR1 and CDR2 from the germline V gene are SGHNT and YYREEE (reference sequence). Trimming cost V 4 bases and J 6 bases, with 11 bases left between them. The CDR3 covers 12 residues. The CDR3 loop reads CASSAGSGEQYF. CDR3 nucleotides: TGTGCCAGCAGCGCGGGATCCGGCGAGCAGTACTTC.

The chain employs TRBV29-1 and TRBJ1-2; D is ambiguous. V lost 3 bases and J 3 bases, leaving 8 bases between the germline ends. CDR3 length equals 12 residues. Germline V lookup: CDR1 SQVTM, CDR2 ANQGSEA. CDR3 DNA: TGCAGCGTTGACCTCGCGGACTATGGCTACACCTTC. Residues: CSVDLADYGYTF.

The sample holds one count of this clone. The chain is built from TRBV30 and TRBJ2-7; TRBD2 is a possible D gene (5 bases). Germline CDR1 is GTSNPN and CDR2 is SVGIG (reference sequence). V was trimmed by 2 bases and J by 2 bases, leaving 19 bases between them. CDR3 size: 16 residues. The CDR3 region has the DNA TGTGCCTGGAGTCTCCCCTCCGTCGGGAAACCCTACGAGCAGTACTTC. This sequence encodes CAWSLPSVGKPYEQYF.

CDR3 DNA sequence: TGCGCCAGCAGCTTGGGTCCGGGGGTTGCGGGAAACACCATATATTTT. As protein: CASSLGPGVAGNTIYF. The chain recombines TRBV5-1 with TRBJ1-3, with D tentatively TRBD1 (5 bases). The germline V and J ends were trimmed by 0 bases and 4 bases, with 14 bases remaining between them. Germline V gene lookup returns CDR1 SGHRS and CDR2 YFSETQ. The length of the CDR3 is 16 residues. Complete variable domain (other parts from reference TRBV5-1 and TRBJ1-3): KAGVTQTPRYLIKTRGQQVTLSCSPISGHRSVSWYQQTPGQGLQFLFEYFSETQRNKGNFPGRFSGRQFSNSRSEMNVSTLELGDSALYLCASSLGPGVAGNTIYFGEGSWLTVV.

The chain combines TRBV3-1 (or the pseudogene TRBV3-2) with TRBJ1-1, with 7 bases fitting TRBD1. The CDR3 covers 18 residues. J gave up 5 bases and V 3 bases, and 18 bases lay outside the gene matches. Germline lookup yields CDR1 LGHDT and CDR2 YNNKEL (reference sequence). CDR3 sequence reads: CASSHPQGEAWSGTEAFF. The CDR3 nucleotides read TGTGCCAGCAGCCATCCTCAGGGGGAGGCATGGAGTGGGACTGAAGCTTTCTTT.

This clone turned up a few times. The gene calls are TRBV11-2 and TRBJ1-4; TRBD1 is a possible D gene (6 bases). Trimming removed 5 bases from V and 4 bases from J, with 14 bases in between. The CDR3 covers 15 residues. Germline loops: CDR1 SGHAT, CDR2 FQNNGV. The CDR3 nucleotides are TGTGCCAGCAGCCTTAGAACAGGGTTTAATGAAAAACTGTTTTTT. Protein sequence: CASSLRTGFNEKLFF.

The rearrangement joins TRBV7-3 to TRBJ2-5, with D perhaps matching TRBD2 (6 bases). The V gene lost 3 bases and the J gene lost 4 bases, with 9 bases spanning the gap. This CDR3 contains 13 residues. Germline V gene sequence: CDR1 SGHTA, CDR2 FQGTGA. The CDR3 is CASSLGGPETQYF. CDR3 in DNA: TGTGCCAGCAGCTTGGGAGGCCCAGAGACCCAGTACTTC.